This T cell receptor beta chain was identified in a study of T cell responses to AZD1222 COVID-19 vaccine. Remarks on this clone: Its antigen remains unidentified.

TCRdb keeps only in-frame clones here, not all; method: immunoSEQ multiplex PCR. This sample has about 81,000 clones, with approximately 90% found just once. The J segment lost 6 bases and the V segment lost 3 bases, leaving 6 bases of the junction unmatched. The germline gives CDR1 SGHKS, CDR2 YYEKEE (reference sequence). The CDR3 covers 14 residues. Findings and caveats of the study: Donors were chiefly white British, with a greater number of females, and clonal diversity was perhaps underestimated.

Here the sequenced sample was peripheral blood, taken 28 days after the second AZD1222 dose. This TCR was recovered from an adult who received the AZD1222 COVID-19 vaccine. The rearrangement uses TRBV5-5 and TRBJ1-5; 7 bases are a match to TRBD1. The CDR3 DNA is TGTGCCAGCAGCTCGCCAGGGGGTGGTCAGCCCCAGCATTTT. This gives the protein CASSSPGGGQPQHF.